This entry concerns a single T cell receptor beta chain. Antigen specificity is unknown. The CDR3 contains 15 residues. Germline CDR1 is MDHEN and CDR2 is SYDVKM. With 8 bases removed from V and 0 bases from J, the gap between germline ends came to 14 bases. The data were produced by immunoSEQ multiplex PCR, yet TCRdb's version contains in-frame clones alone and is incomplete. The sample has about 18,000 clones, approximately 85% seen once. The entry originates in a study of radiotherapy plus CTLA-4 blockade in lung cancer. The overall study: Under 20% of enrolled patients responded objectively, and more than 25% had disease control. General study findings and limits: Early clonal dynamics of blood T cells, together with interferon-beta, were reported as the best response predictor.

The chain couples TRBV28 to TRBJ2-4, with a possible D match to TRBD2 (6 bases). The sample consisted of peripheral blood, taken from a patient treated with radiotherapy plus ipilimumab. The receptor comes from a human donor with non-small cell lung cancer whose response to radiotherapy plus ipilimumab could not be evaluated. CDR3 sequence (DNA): TGTGCCAGCCGGGACTCACAACTAGCCAAAAACATTCAGTACTTC. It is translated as CASRDSQLAKNIQYF.